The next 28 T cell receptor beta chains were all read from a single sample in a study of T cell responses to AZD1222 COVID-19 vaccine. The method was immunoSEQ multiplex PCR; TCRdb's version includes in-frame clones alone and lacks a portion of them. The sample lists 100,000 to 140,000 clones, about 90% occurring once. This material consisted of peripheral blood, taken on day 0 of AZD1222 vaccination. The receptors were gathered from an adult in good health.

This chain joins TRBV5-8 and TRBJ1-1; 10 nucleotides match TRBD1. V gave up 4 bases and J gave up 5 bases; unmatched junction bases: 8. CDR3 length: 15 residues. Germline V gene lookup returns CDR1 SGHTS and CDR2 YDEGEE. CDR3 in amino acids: CASSTPRTGGTEAFF. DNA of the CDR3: TGTGCCAGCAGCACCCCCCGGACAGGGGGAACTGAAGCTTTCTTT.

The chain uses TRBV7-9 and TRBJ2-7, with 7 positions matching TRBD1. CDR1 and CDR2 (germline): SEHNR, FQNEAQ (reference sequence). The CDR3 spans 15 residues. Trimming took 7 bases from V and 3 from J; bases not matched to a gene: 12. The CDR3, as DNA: TGTGCCAGCACCACACCGGGGACAGCCCTCTACGAGCAGTACTTC. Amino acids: CASTTPGTALYEQYF.

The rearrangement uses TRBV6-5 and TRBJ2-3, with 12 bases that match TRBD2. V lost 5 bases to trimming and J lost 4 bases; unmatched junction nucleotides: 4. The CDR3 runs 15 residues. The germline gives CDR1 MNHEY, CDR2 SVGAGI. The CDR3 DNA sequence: TGTGCCAGCAGTACCCTAGCGGGGGGGTCAGATACGCAGTATTTT. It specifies CASSTLAGGSDTQYF.

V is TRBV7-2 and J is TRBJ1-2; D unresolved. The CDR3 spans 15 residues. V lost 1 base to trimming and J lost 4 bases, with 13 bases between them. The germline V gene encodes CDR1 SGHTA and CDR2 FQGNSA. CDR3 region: CASSLDAGPSYGYTF. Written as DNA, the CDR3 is TGTGCCAGCAGCTTAGATGCAGGCCCTAGCTATGGCTACACCTTC. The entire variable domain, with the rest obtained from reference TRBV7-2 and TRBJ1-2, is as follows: GAGVSQSPSNKVTEKGKDVELRCDPISGHTALYWYRQSLGQGLEFLIYFQGNSAPDKSGLPSDRFSAERTGGSVSTLTIQRTQQEDSAVYLCASSLDAGPSYGYTFGSGTRLTVV.

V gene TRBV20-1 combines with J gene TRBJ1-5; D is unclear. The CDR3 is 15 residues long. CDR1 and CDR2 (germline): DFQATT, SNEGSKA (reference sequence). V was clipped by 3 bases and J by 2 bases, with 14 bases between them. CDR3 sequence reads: CSASVSQVRNQPQHF. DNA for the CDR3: TGCAGTGCTAGTGTTTCCCAGGTCCGCAATCAGCCCCAGCATTTT.

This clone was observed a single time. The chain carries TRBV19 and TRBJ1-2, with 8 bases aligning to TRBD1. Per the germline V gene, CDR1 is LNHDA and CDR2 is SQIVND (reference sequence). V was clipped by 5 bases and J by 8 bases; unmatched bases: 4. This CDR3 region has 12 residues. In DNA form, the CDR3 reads TGTGCCAGTAGTCGACAGGGGAGAGGCTACACCTTC. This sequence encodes CASSRQGRGYTF.

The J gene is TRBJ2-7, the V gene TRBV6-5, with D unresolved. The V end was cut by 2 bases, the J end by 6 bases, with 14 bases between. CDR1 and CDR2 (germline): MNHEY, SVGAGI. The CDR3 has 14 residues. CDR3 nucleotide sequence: TGTGCCAGCAGTTACGGGCAGGCGACCCGCGAGCAGTACTTC. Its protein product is CASSYGQATREQYF.

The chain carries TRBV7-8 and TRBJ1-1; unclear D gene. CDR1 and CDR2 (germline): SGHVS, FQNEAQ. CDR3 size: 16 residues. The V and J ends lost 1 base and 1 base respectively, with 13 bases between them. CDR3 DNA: TGTGCCAGCAGCTTAGGTACACATCTTCCGAACACTGAAGCTTTCTTT. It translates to CASSLGTHLPNTEAFF.

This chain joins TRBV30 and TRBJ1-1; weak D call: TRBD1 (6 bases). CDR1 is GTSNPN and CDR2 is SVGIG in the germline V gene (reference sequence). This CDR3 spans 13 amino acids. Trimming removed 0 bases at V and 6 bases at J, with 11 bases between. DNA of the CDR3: TGTGCCTGGAGTGTACTAGGGGGGGCTGAAGCTTTCTTT. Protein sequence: CAWSVLGGAEAFF.

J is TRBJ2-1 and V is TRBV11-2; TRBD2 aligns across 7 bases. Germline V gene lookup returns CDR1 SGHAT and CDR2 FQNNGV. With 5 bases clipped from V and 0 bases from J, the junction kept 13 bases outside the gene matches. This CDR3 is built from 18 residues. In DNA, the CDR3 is TGTGCCAGCAGCCGCCGCGGGAGCGCGGAAAGCTCCTACAATGAGCAGTTCTTC. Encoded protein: CASSRRGSAESSYNEQFF. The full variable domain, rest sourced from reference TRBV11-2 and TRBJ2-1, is EAGVAQSPRYKIIEKRQSVAFWCNPISGHATLYWYQQILGQGPKLLIQFQNNGVVDDSQLPKDRFSAERLKGVDSTLKIQPAKLEDSAVYLCASSRRGSAESSYNEQFFGPGTRLTVL.

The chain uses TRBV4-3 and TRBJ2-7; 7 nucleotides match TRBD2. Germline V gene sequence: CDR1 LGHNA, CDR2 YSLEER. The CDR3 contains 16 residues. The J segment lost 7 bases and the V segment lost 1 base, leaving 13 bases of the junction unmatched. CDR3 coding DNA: TGCGCCAGCAGCCAAGGCCCGGGGAGGGAAGGGGTAGAGCAGTACTTC. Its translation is CASSQGPGREGVEQYF.

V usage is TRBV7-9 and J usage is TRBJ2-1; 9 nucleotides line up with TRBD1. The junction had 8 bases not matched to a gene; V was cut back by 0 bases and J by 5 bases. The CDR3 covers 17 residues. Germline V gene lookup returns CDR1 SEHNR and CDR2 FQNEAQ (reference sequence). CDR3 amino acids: CASSLAATGTGHNEQFF. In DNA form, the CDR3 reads TGTGCCAGCAGCTTAGCCGCCACCGGGACAGGGCACAATGAGCAGTTCTTC.

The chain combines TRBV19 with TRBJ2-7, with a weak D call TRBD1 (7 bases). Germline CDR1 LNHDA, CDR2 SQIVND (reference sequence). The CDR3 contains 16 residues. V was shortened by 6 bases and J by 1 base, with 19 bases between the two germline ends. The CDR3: CASRGAGQGGSYEQYF. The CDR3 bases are TGTGCCAGTAGGGGAGCTGGGCAGGGGGGATCCTACGAGCAGTACTTC.

CDR3 in amino acids: CASSRDEGEAFF. CDR3 DNA: TGTGCCAGCAGCCGGGACGAGGGGGAAGCTTTCTTT. The chain couples TRBV5-6 to TRBJ1-1; weak D call: TRBD1 (5 bases). The CDR3 loop spans 12 amino acids. CDR1 and CDR2 from the germline V gene are SGHDT and YYEEEE. V was shortened by 4 bases and J by 8 bases, with 12 bases between the two germline ends. Based on the CDR3 plus reference TRBV5-6 and TRBJ1-1, the full variable domain is DAGVTQSPTHLIKTRGQQVTLRCSPKSGHDTVSWYQQALGQGPQFIFQYYEEEERQRGNFPDRFSGHQFPNYSSELNVNALLLGDSALYLCASSRDEGEAFFGQGTRLTVV.

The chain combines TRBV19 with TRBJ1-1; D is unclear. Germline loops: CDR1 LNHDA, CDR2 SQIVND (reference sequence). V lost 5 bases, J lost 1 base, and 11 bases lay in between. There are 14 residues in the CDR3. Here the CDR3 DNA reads TGTGCCAGTAGTGAACGGAAGAAGAACACTGAAGCTTTCTTT. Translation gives CASSERKKNTEAFF.

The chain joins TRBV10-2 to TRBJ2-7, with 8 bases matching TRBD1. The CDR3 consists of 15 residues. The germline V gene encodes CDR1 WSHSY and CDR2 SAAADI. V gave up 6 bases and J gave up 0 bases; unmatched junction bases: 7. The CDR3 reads CASSLQGEASYEQYF. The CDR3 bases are TGCGCCAGCAGCTTACAGGGGGAAGCCTCCTACGAGCAGTACTTC.

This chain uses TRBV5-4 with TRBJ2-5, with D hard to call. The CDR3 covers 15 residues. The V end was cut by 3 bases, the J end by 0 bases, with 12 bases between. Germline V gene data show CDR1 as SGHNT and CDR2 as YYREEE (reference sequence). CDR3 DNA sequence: TGTGCCAGCAGCTCCCAGACCTCGTACCAAGAGACCCAGTACTTC. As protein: CASSSQTSYQETQYF.

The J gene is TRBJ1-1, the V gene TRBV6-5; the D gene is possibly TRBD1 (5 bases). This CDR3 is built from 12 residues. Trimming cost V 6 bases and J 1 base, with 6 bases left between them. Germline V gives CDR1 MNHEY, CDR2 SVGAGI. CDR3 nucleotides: TGTGCCAGCAGGGGGGGGAACACTGAAGCTTTCTTT. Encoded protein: CASRGGNTEAFF.

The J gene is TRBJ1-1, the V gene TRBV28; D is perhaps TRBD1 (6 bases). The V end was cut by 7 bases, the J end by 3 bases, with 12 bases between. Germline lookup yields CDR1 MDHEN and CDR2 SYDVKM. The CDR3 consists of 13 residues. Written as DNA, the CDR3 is TGTGCCAGCAAGGAACAGGGCTACACTGAAGCTTTCTTT. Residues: CASKEQGYTEAFF.

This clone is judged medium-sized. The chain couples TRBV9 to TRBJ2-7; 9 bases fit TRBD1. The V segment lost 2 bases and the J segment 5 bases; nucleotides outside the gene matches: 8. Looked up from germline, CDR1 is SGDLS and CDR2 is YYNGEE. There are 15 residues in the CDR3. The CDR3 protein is CASSVTGTGNHEQYF. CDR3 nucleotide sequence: TGTGCCAGCAGCGTTACCGGGACAGGGAATCACGAGCAGTACTTC.

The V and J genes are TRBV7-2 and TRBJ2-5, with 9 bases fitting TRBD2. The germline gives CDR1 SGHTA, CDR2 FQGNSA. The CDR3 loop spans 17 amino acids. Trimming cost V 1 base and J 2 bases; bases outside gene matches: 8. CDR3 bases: TGTGCCAGCAGCTTAGACCCTTTGCGGGGGGGACAAGAGACCCAGTACTTC. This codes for CASSLDPLRGGQETQYF. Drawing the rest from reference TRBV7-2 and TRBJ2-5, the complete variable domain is GAGVSQSPSNKVTEKGKDVELRCDPISGHTALYWYRQSLGQGLEFLIYFQGNSAPDKSGLPSDRFSAERTGGSVSTLTIQRTQQEDSAVYLCASSLDPLRGGQETQYFGPGTRLLVL.

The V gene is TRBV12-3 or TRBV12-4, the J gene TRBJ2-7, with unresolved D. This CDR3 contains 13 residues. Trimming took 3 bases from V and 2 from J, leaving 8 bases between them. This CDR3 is CASSLALTYEQYF. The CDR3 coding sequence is TGTGCCAGCAGTTTGGCGTTAACCTACGAGCAGTACTTC.

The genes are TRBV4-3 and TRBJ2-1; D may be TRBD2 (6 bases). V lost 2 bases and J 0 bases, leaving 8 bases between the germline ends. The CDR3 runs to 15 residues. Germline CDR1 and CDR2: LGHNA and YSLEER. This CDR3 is CASSQRLDSYNEQFF. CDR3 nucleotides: TGCGCCAGCAGCCAACGACTAGACTCCTACAATGAGCAGTTCTTC.

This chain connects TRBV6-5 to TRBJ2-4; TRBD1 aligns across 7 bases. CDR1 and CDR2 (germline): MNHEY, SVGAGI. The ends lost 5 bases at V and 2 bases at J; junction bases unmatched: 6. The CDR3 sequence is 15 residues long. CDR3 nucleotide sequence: TGTGCCAGCAGTCCTGACAGGGTATCCAAAAACATTCAGTACTTC. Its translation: CASSPDRVSKNIQYF.

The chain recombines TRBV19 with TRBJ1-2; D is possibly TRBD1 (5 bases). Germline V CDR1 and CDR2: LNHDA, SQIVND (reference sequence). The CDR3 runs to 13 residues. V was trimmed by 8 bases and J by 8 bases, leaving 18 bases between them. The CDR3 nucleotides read TGTGCCAGTGATCGGCCCGGGGCTAAGGGCTACACCTTC. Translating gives CASDRPGAKGYTF.

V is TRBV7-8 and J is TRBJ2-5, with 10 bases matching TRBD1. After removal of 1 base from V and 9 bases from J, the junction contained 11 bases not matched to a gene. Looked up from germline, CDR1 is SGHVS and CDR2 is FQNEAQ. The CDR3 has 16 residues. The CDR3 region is CASSLDRDRGSRAQYF. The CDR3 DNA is TGTGCCAGCAGCTTAGACCGGGACAGGGGCTCGCGGGCCCAGTACTTC.

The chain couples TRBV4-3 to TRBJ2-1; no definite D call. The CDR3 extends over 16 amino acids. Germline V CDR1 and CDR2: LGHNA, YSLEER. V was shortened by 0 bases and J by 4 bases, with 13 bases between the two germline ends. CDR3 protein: CASSQEPLLTYNEQFF. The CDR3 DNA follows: TGCGCCAGCAGCCAAGAACCACTACTAACTTACAATGAGCAGTTCTTC.

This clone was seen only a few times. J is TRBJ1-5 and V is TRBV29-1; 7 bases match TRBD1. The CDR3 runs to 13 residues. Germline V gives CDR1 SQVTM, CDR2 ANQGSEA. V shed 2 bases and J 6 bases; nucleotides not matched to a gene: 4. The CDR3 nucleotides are TGCAGCGTTGAAAGGGGGCAGGGTCAGCCCCAGCATTTT. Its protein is CSVERGQGQPQHF.